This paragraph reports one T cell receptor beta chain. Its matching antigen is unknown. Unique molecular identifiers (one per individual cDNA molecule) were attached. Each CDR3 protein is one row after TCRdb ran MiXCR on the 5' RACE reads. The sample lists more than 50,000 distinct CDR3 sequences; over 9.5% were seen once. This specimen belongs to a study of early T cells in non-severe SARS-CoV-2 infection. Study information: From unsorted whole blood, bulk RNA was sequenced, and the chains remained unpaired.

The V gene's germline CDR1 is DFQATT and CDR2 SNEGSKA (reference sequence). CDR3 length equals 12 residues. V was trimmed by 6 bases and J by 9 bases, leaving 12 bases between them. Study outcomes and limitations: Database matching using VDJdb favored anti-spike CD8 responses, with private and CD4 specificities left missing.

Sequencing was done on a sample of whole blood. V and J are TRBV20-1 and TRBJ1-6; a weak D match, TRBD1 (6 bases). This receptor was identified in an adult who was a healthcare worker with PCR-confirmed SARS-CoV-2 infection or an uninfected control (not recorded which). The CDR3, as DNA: TGCAGTGCACAAACAGGGACTTCACCCCTCCACTTT. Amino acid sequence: CSAQTGTSPLHF.